The 12 T cell receptor beta chains below were found in one sample sequenced in a study of T cell responses to AZD1222 COVID-19 vaccine. Sequenced by immunoSEQ multiplex PCR; TCRdb stores in-frame clones only, minus some. The sample yields 140,000 or so clones, approximately 91% seen once. Sequences were derived from peripheral blood, sampled 28 days after the second AZD1222 dose. The receptor source for this set is an adult who received the AZD1222 COVID-19 vaccine.

The rearrangement links TRBV12-3 or TRBV12-4 to TRBJ2-1, with D uncertain. V dropped 5 bases and J dropped 5 bases, with 10 bases sitting between them. This CDR3 contains 13 residues. CDR3 in DNA: TGTGCCAGCAGTGCATACCCACACAATGAGCAGTTCTTC. Its protein is CASSAYPHNEQFF.

V and J are TRBV10-3 and TRBJ2-7; 12 bases match TRBD1. There are 14 residues in the CDR3. Per germline, CDR1 ENHRY and CDR2 SYGVKD. V was clipped by 6 bases and J by 5 bases; unmatched bases: 5. The CDR3 sequence is CAIRSGTGGNEQYF. For the CDR3, the DNA is TGTGCCATCAGGTCCGGGACAGGGGGCAACGAGCAGTACTTC.

The chain recombines TRBV7-3 with TRBJ2-2; D not resolved. This CDR3 contains 13 residues. CDR1 is SGHTA, CDR2 FQGTGA, per germline. With 5 bases removed from V and 4 bases from J, the gap between germline ends came to 8 bases. The CDR3: CASSRTITGELFF. The DNA for the CDR3 is TGTGCCAGCAGCCGAACTATCACCGGGGAGCTGTTTTTT.

The genes are TRBV7-3 and TRBJ1-1, with TRBD1 matching 9 bases. The CDR3 loop spans 17 amino acids. The V and J ends lost 5 bases and 0 bases, in that order; junction bases with no gene match: 10. CDR1 is SGHTA and CDR2 is FQGTGA in the germline V gene. The CDR3 bases are TGTGCCAGCAGCACTGGACAGGGGCCTACCTTGAACACTGAAGCTTTCTTT. This translates into CASSTGQGPTLNTEAFF.

The chain joins TRBV2 to TRBJ2-7, with D perhaps matching TRBD1 (5 bases). This CDR3 spans 13 amino acids. V lost 5 bases, J lost 2 bases, and 10 bases lay in between. Germline V gene lookup returns CDR1 SNHLY and CDR2 FYNNEI. The CDR3 DNA reads TGTGCCAGCAGTTGGACACTAACCTACGAGCAGTACTTC. It yields the protein CASSWTLTYEQYF.

In its sample, this clone was seen a few times. The gene calls are TRBV5-1 and TRBJ1-1; D is ambiguous. Germline V CDR1 and CDR2: SGHRS, YFSETQ. There are 13 residues in the CDR3. V dropped 0 bases and J dropped 8 bases, with 11 bases sitting between them. As DNA, the CDR3 is TGCGCCAGCAGCTTGGTGGACCATAAAGAAGCTTTCTTT. Translated: CASSLVDHKEAFF.

Turning to this clone: Other nucleotide sequences from this sample produce the same CDR3. This chain connects TRBV6-5 to TRBJ1-1; D gene uncertain. Germline V gene sequence: CDR1 MNHEY, CDR2 SVGAGI. With 4 bases removed from V and 5 bases from J, the gap between germline ends came to 5 bases. The CDR3 is made up of 11 amino acids. Here the CDR3 DNA reads TGTGCCAGCAGTTTAGGTACTGAAGCTTTCTTT. Translating gives CASSLGTEAFF.

The CDR3: CSVAGGQGVYNEQFF. The CDR3 region has the DNA TGCAGCGTCGCCGGGGGGCAGGGGGTCTACAATGAGCAGTTCTTC. J is TRBJ2-1 and V is TRBV29-1; D is tentatively TRBD1 or TRBD2 (7 bases each). CDR1 is SQVTM, CDR2 ANQGSEA, per germline. This CDR3 is 15 amino acids long. V was shortened by 6 bases and J by 3 bases, with 18 bases between the two germline ends.

The chain joins TRBV5-1 to TRBJ1-2; 8 nucleotides align to TRBD1. J was trimmed by 3 bases and V by 7 bases; bases with no gene match: 5. The germline CDR1 and CDR2 sequences are SGHRS and YFSETQ. This CDR3 is built from 13 residues. The CDR3 DNA sequence: TGCGCCAGCGCTGCAGGGGGCGACTATGGCTACACCTTC. Protein: CASAAGGDYGYTF.

This clone has just one count. The genes are TRBV29-1 and TRBJ1-1; D unresolved. Between the trimmed V and J ends, which lost 6 bases and 5 bases, there was a span of 19 bases. Germline V gene sequence: CDR1 SQVTM, CDR2 ANQGSEA. CDR3 length: 14 residues. Here the CDR3 DNA reads TGCAGCGTCCGGGTAGATGGGCGGAGTACTGAAGCTTTCTTT. Protein: CSVRVDGRSTEAFF.

This chain joins TRBV19 and TRBJ2-7; TRBD2 matches at 14 bases. With 5 bases clipped from V and 0 bases from J, the junction kept 12 bases outside the gene matches. This CDR3 is 19 amino acids long. Per the germline V gene, CDR1 is LNHDA and CDR2 is SQIVND (reference sequence). The CDR3 here is CASSARTSGRTSSSYEQYF. CDR3 nucleotide sequence: TGTGCCAGTAGTGCCAGGACTAGCGGGAGGACAAGCAGCTCCTACGAGCAGTACTTC.

The genes are TRBV19 and TRBJ1-5; D remains unclear. CDR3 length equals 16 residues. Trimming cost V 1 base and J 6 bases, with 16 bases left between them. Germline lookup yields CDR1 LNHDA and CDR2 SQIVND (reference sequence). This CDR3 reads CASSIAPGSLGQPQHF. DNA of the CDR3: TGTGCCAGTAGTATAGCCCCAGGATCTCTCGGTCAGCCCCAGCATTTT.